The 29 T cell receptor delta chains listed next were all sequenced from one sample in a study of Vδ1+ human thymocytes (dated by TCRdb to 2016 to 2018). Their antigens are not known. The study at large found these results: In contrast to oligoclonal peripheral blood repertoires, thymic TRG and TRD repertoires appeared to be highly polyclonal with Gaussian CDR3 length distributions.

The listed sequencing device is Illumina MiSeq. RNA was extracted with the RNeasy mini kit and reverse transcribed using Superscript III. CDR3 amplicons were generated by multiplex PCR with pooled V-gene forward primers and a constant-region reverse primer carrying Illumina adaptor overhangs. TCRdb reanalyzed the public reads with the CATT caller, and identical DNA sequences were merged afterwards. The sample data list roughly 76,000 delta-chain clones, and around 34% of these were observed just once. The top ten clonotypes cover under 0.3% of the sample. The sample comprised Vdelta1+ gamma-delta thymocytes from the thymus. Interpreted using the paper, the cell subset or site label stands for: FACS-sorted CD3+ TCRalphabeta- TCRVdelta1+ TCRVdelta2- thymocytes. The receptor source for this set is a boy younger than two who had congenital heart surgery.

The chain has TRDV1 and TRDJ1; no definite D call. V gave up 0 bases and J gave up 0 bases, with 11 bases separating them. Germline V CDR1 and CDR2: TSWWSYY, QGS. The CDR3 consists of 16 residues. CDR3 in amino acids: CALGELIAGYTDKLIF. CDR3 coding DNA: TGTGCTCTTGGGGAACTAATCGCGGGGTACACCGATAAACTCATCTTT.

The chain links TRDV1 to TRDJ1; TRDD3 matches 12 bases. CDR1 TSWWSYY and CDR2 QGS come from the germline V gene. The CDR3 has 24 amino acids. With 6 bases clipped from V and 0 bases from J, the junction kept 29 bases outside the gene matches. CDR3 in amino acids: CALGVTSPLLLGDTPSLYTDKLIF. The CDR3 region has the DNA TGTGCTCTTGGCGTCACTTCCCCCCTTTTACTGGGGGATACACCAAGTTTATACACCGATAAACTCATCTTT.

The chain is built from TRDV1 and TRDJ1, with 7 bases matching TRDD3. The CDR3 has 25 amino acids. Germline V gene data show CDR1 as TSWWSYY and CDR2 as QGS. The V segment lost 2 bases and the J segment 0 bases; nucleotides outside the gene matches: 33. The CDR3 loop reads CALGELICSAARTGEASSHTDKLIF. The CDR3 DNA reads TGTGCTCTTGGGGAATTGATTTGCAGTGCCGCCCGTACTGGGGAGGCGTCCAGCCACACCGATAAACTCATCTTT.

The chain joins TRDV1 to TRDJ1; 10 nucleotides agree with TRDD3. V shed 4 bases and J 2 bases; nucleotides not matched to a gene: 16. Germline CDR1 reads TSWWSYY; CDR2 reads QGS. The CDR3 covers 19 residues. CDR3 nucleotide sequence: TGTGCTCTTGGGGTCACACCTGGGTGGGGGATACCGGGGACCGATAAACTCATCTTT. Its protein is CALGVTPGWGIPGTDKLIF.

V usage is TRDV2 and J usage is TRDJ1; D might be TRDD3 (6 bases). Germline loops: CDR1 GEAIGNYY, CDR2 EKD. The CDR3 loop spans 21 amino acids. CDR3 sequence (DNA): TGTGCTTTCACTACCGTCGTTCCCCTTACTGGGAGACGGGGGGTGAACGATAAACTCATCTTT. It codes for CAFTTVVPLTGRRGVNDKLIF.

The sample holds a few counts of this clone. The gene calls are TRDV1 and TRDJ1; 9 nucleotides match TRDD2. Germline V lookup: CDR1 TSWWSYY, CDR2 QGS. The CDR3 length is 17 residues. V trimming: 6 bases; J trimming: 2 bases; junction bases outside the gene matches: 13. The CDR3, as DNA: TGTGCTCTTGGAACCTTCCTACTCGGGGTTAGTACCGATAAACTCATCTTT. Translation gives CALGTFLLGVSTDKLIF.

The chain is built from TRDV1 and TRDJ1; 10 positions agree with TRDD3. The CDR3 has 18 residues. With V trimmed by 1 base and J by 0 bases, 8 bases remained unmatched. Germline V gene data show CDR1 as TSWWSYY and CDR2 as QGS. In DNA form, the CDR3 reads TGTGCTCTTGGGGAACGTAGGGGACTGGGGGATTACACCGATAAACTCATCTTT. It codes for CALGERRGLGDYTDKLIF.

The gene calls are TRDV1 and TRDJ1; D is perhaps TRDD2 or TRDD3 (7 bases each). V lost 3 bases to trimming and J lost 0 bases, with 35 bases between them. The CDR3 covers 23 residues. Germline lookup yields CDR1 TSWWSYY and CDR2 QGS. The CDR3 loop is CALGDFLTLGTGARTPYTDKLIF. As DNA, the CDR3 is TGTGCTCTTGGGGACTTCCTAACGCTGGGCACTGGGGCCCGAACACCCTACACCGATAAACTCATCTTT.

This clone was detected only a few times. The gene calls are TRDV1 and TRDJ1; a possible D gene is TRDD3 (5 bases). V gave up 6 bases and J gave up 0 bases, with 35 bases separating them. The CDR3 runs 22 residues. CDR1 TSWWSYY and CDR2 QGS come from the germline V gene. The CDR3 nucleotides are TGTGCTCTTGGCCCCACGCGGGGACCCCTGATTACCGCTATAGAGTACACCGATAAACTCATCTTT. This encodes CALGPTRGPLITAIEYTDKLIF.

The genes are TRDV1 and TRDJ1; 10 positions match TRDD3. J lost 0 bases, V lost 6 bases, and 34 bases had no gene match. Germline V gene lookup returns CDR1 TSWWSYY and CDR2 QGS. The CDR3 has 25 residues. The CDR3 sequence is CALGCHRGIRRGGVQRGGNTDKLIF. For the CDR3, the DNA is TGTGCTCTTGGCTGCCACCGGGGGATACGCCGCGGAGGGGTGCAACGGGGGGGTAACACCGATAAACTCATCTTT.

The genes are TRDV1 and TRDJ1, with D perhaps matching TRDD2 (6 bases). Germline CDR1 TSWWSYY, CDR2 QGS. The V end was cut by 3 bases, the J end by 5 bases, with 37 bases between. The CDR3 sequence is 22 residues long. CDR3 region: CALGDHDQPTAFPWRGMDKLIF. The CDR3 coding sequence is TGTGCTCTTGGGGACCATGATCAGCCGACGGCCTTCCCCTGGCGCGGTATGGATAAACTCATCTTT.

This clone was counted only a few times. The rearrangement links TRDV1 to TRDJ1, with 10 positions matching TRDD3. Germline trimming cut 2 bases from V and 0 bases from J; bases unmatched to any gene: 15. CDR1 TSWWSYY and CDR2 QGS come from the germline V gene. This CDR3 is 20 amino acids long. This chain's CDR3 is CALGESGGLLGDLDTDKLIF. The CDR3 DNA reads as TGTGCTCTTGGGGAAAGTGGGGGCCTACTGGGGGATCTCGACACCGATAAACTCATCTTT.

This clone showed up just a few times. The chain carries TRDV1 and TRDJ1; TRDD2 matches 9 bases. CDR3 length: 20 amino acids. Germline assignment: CDR1 TSWWSYY and CDR2 QGS. Trimming took 5 bases from V and 1 from J; bases not matched to a gene: 20. This CDR3 reads CALGKAFLRWGSRGTDKLIF. DNA of the CDR3: TGTGCTCTTGGGAAGGCCTTCCTACGCTGGGGATCCAGGGGCACCGATAAACTCATCTTT.

About this clone itself: A much more abundant neighbour one base away suggests this may be a read error. Distinct nucleotide sequences in the sample also encode this CDR3. This chain uses TRDV2 with TRDJ1; TRDD3 matches 7 bases. This CDR3 region has 15 residues. J was trimmed by 5 bases and V by 5 bases; bases with no gene match: 13. CDR1 GEAIGNYY and CDR2 EKD come from the germline V gene. The DNA of the CDR3 is TGTGCCTGTGGCCAGCTGTGGGGGACGGGGGATAAACTCATCTTT. Residues: CACGQLWGTGDKLIF.

The chain links TRDV1 to TRDJ1; a weak D match, TRDD3 (5 bases). Germline V gives CDR1 TSWWSYY, CDR2 QGS. The CDR3 length is 16 residues. V was shortened by 4 bases and J by 3 bases, with 18 bases between the two germline ends. In nucleotides, the CDR3 is TGTGCTCTTGGGGCTACTTGGGGAACGTACCCCGATAAACTCATCTTT. It encodes CALGATWGTYPDKLIF.

This sequence joins TRDV1 and TRDJ1; the match to TRDD3 covers 10 bases. Unmatched junction bases numbered 4, after V lost 0 bases and J lost 0 bases. CDR3 size: 17 residues. CDR1 and CDR2 from the germline V gene are TSWWSYY and QGS. CDR3 DNA sequence: TGTGCTCTTGGGGAACTGATGGGGGATACTTACACCGATAAACTCATCTTT. It encodes CALGELMGDTYTDKLIF.

There are a few counts of this clone. V gene TRDV1 combines with J gene TRDJ1; TRDD3 aligns across 9 bases. Germline-derived CDR1 and CDR2 are TSWWSYY and QGS. The CDR3 covers 23 residues. The ends lost 6 bases at V and 3 bases at J; junction bases unmatched: 32. This chain's CDR3 is CALGSYPHFPVLGETKGSDKLIF. CDR3 bases: TGTGCTCTTGGCTCATATCCTCACTTCCCCGTACTGGGGGAGACCAAGGGATCCGATAAACTCATCTTT.

A few counts support this clone. The V gene is TRDV1, the J gene TRDJ1; a possible D gene is TRDD3 (10 bases). The CDR3 loop spans 22 amino acids. V was shortened by 5 bases and J by 0 bases, with 34 bases between the two germline ends. The germline V gene encodes CDR1 TSWWSYY and CDR2 QGS. The CDR3 coding sequence is TGTGCTCTTGGGCCGAGTCACCTTCCTACAGAAGGGGGATACGAAGACACCGATAAACTCATCTTT. It is translated as CALGPSHLPTEGGYEDTDKLIF.

This clone was counted a few times. The chain uses TRDV1 and TRDJ1; D gene ambiguous. Germline assignment: CDR1 TSWWSYY and CDR2 QGS. V was cut by 0 bases and J by 0 bases, with 5 bases left in between. The length of the CDR3 is 14 residues. CDR3 amino acids: CALGELANTDKLIF. The CDR3 DNA follows: TGTGCTCTTGGGGAACTCGCCAACACCGATAAACTCATCTTT.

The table lists this clone with a count of one. The chain carries TRDV1 and TRDJ1; TRDD3 aligns across 11 bases. V was pared by 0 bases and J by 0 bases, with 21 bases of the junction left unmatched. The CDR3 extends over 23 amino acids. The V gene's germline CDR1 is TSWWSYY and CDR2 QGS. CDR3 region: CALGELIGDLRFLWGIHTDKLIF. The CDR3 region has the DNA TGTGCTCTTGGGGAACTAATCGGGGACCTACGTTTCCTCTGGGGGATACACACCGATAAACTCATCTTT.

This clone was detected only a few times. The J gene is TRDJ1, the V gene TRDV1; 10 bases line up with TRDD3. Per the germline V gene, CDR1 is TSWWSYY and CDR2 is QGS. J gave up 0 bases and V 2 bases, and 12 bases lay outside the gene matches. The CDR3 is 19 residues long. This CDR3 reads CALGERPQGGIRYTDKLIF. Here the CDR3 DNA reads TGTGCTCTTGGGGAAAGGCCGCAAGGGGGGATACGGTACACCGATAAACTCATCTTT.

V is TRDV1 and J is TRDJ1, with D possibly TRDD3 on 5 matching bases. Looked up from germline, CDR1 is TSWWSYY and CDR2 is QGS. Trimming took off 2 bases at V and 2 bases at J, with 27 bases between the two ends. The CDR3 totals 20 residues. CDR3 region: CALGECLGSAPGNGTDKLIF. CDR3 nucleotides: TGTGCTCTTGGGGAATGCCTTGGATCGGCTCCTGGGAATGGTACCGATAAACTCATCTTT.

The chain employs TRDV1 and TRDJ1; the match to TRDD3 covers 10 bases. The CDR3 has 22 amino acids. Germline V gene data show CDR1 as TSWWSYY and CDR2 as QGS. Losses at the gene ends were 5 bases for V and 0 bases for J; bases not matched to a gene: 24. DNA for the CDR3: TGTGCTCTTGGGCGACCCCTAATCGGCGACTGGGGGATCGTCCGTCACACCGATAAACTCATCTTT. Amino acids: CALGRPLIGDWGIVRHTDKLIF.

This clone occurred a few times. V is TRDV2 and J is TRDJ1; D is possibly TRDD3 (6 bases). Germline lookup yields CDR1 GEAIGNYY and CDR2 EKD. The CDR3 loop spans 15 amino acids. V was pared by 0 bases and J by 0 bases, with 10 bases between. CDR3 sequence reads: CACDTLGPNTDKLIF. As DNA, the CDR3 is TGTGCCTGTGACACCCTGGGGCCTAACACCGATAAACTCATCTTT.

A single count supports this clone. A read error may account for a junction end that differs from germline. The chain links TRDV2 to TRDJ1; TRDD3 aligns across 10 bases. CDR1 is GEAIGNYY and CDR2 is EKD in the germline V gene. The CDR3 is 15 residues long. CDR3 sequence: CACATWGISPDKLIF. In nucleotides, the CDR3 is TGTGCCTGTGCCACCTGGGGGATATCCCCCGATAAACTCATCTTT.

In its sample, this clone was seen a few times. The chain carries TRDV1 and TRDJ1; 11 nucleotides line up with TRDD3. The length of the CDR3 is 19 residues. With 0 bases clipped from V and 0 bases from J, the junction kept 9 bases outside the gene matches. Germline V lookup: CDR1 TSWWSYY, CDR2 QGS. CDR3 bases: TGTGCTCTTGGGGAACTTGGGGGATACGGCCATTCGTACACCGATAAACTCATCTTT. Residues: CALGELGGYGHSYTDKLIF.

The chain uses TRDV2 and TRDJ1; 13 nucleotides align to TRDD3. The CDR3 consists of 20 residues. Germline V CDR1 and CDR2: GEAIGNYY, EKD. V lost 7 bases, J lost 0 bases, and 19 bases stayed unmatched. CDR3 nucleotide sequence: TGTGCCTGCCCCCCTGTAGGTACTGGGGGATACGAGGGATACACCGATAAACTCATCTTT. It specifies CACPPVGTGGYEGYTDKLIF.

The chain carries TRDV1 and TRDJ1; 9 bases are a match to TRDD3. With 1 base clipped from V and 0 bases from J, the junction kept 27 bases outside the gene matches. The germline gives CDR1 TSWWSYY, CDR2 QGS. This CDR3 is built from 24 residues. CDR3 protein: CALGEHHQLIRPYWGTLYTDKLIF. CDR3 DNA sequence: TGTGCTCTTGGGGAACATCATCAATTAATTAGACCGTACTGGGGGACGTTGTACACCGATAAACTCATCTTT.

This clone turned up a few times. The gene calls are TRDV2 and TRDJ1, with 10 bases lining up with TRDD3. V shed 3 bases and J 0 bases; nucleotides not matched to a gene: 18. The V gene's germline CDR1 is GEAIGNYY and CDR2 EKD. The CDR3 contains 20 residues. The CDR3 DNA is TGTGCCTGTGACCCCCGTCGGGGGATACGCCTGTCGCATTACACCGATAAACTCATCTTT. This translates into CACDPRRGIRLSHYTDKLIF.